A selection of T cell receptor beta chains follows, all from one sample in a study of cytomegalovirus exposure and HLA in healthy donors. Sequenced by immunoSEQ multiplex PCR; TCRdb stores in-frame clones only, minus some. The sample holds around 110,000 clones, around a tenth seen once. Sequenced input: PBMCs. These receptors were obtained from a man aged 25 to 45 in good health and CMV-seronegative. CDR3s include the opening cysteine and the closing phenylalanine or tryptophan. D genes are given only for firm matches. Some rows have no size entry. The others give once, few or many, or a class for an expanded clone.

d_call clone_size j_call v_call cdr3_aa cdr3_nt
TRBD1 few TRBJ1-1 TRBV9 CASSFTRGQGETEAFF TGTGCCAGCAGCTTCACTAGGGGACAGGGGGAAACTGAAGCTTTCTTT
- - TRBJ1-1 TRBV25-1 CASSDGGRTEAFF TGTGCCAGCAGTGACGGAGGGCGCACTGAAGCTTTCTTT
TRBD2 few TRBJ2-5 TRBV2 CASLAGPIQETQYF TGTGCCAGCCTAGCGGGACCCATCCAAGAGACCCAGTACTTC
- few TRBJ2-3 TRBV30 CAWRAGMGGGGTDTQYF TGTGCCTGGAGGGCAGGGATGGGGGGGGGCGGCACAGATACGCAGTATTTT
TRBD2 - TRBJ2-1 TRBV5-4 CASSLGSGRWQFF TGTGCCAGCAGCTTGGGGAGCGGGAGGTGGCAGTTCTTC
TRBD2 - TRBJ2-3 TRBV4-1 CASSRLAVTDTQYF TGCGCCAGCAGCCGCCTAGCGGTCACAGATACGCAGTATTTT
- few TRBJ1-2 TRBV5-1 CASSLEAGPNYGYTF TGCGCCAGCAGCTTGGAGGCAGGGCCTAACTATGGCTACACCTTC
- - TRBJ2-7 TRBV6-6 CASTASGYEQYF TGTGCCAGCACCGCGTCGGGGTACGAGCAGTACTTC
- - TRBJ1-3 TRBV6-1 CASSEGSPTGNTIYF TGTGCCAGCAGTGAAGGGTCCCCGACAGGAAACACCATATATTTT
TRBD1 - TRBJ1-1 TRBV7-9 CASSLAQGATTEAFF TGTGCCAGCAGCTTAGCGCAGGGGGCGACCACTGAAGCTTTCTTT
TRBD1 - TRBJ2-2 TRBV7-9 CARSGGSAGELFF TGTGCCAGATCAGGGGGATCCGCCGGGGAGCTGTTTTTT
TRBD1 few TRBJ2-7 TRBV2 CASSGERGREQYF TGTGCCAGCAGTGGGGAAAGGGGGCGAGAGCAGTACTTC
TRBD2 few TRBJ2-1 TRBV6-1 CASSESFLAGVLTYNEQFF TGTGCCAGCAGTGAATCCTTTTTAGCGGGAGTCTTAACGTACAATGAGCAGTTCTTC
TRBD1 few TRBJ2-1 TRBV4-3 CASSPTGGTPGGQFF TGCGCCAGCAGCCCGACAGGGGGTACTCCGGGTGGGCAGTTCTTC
TRBD2 few TRBJ2-1 TRBV5-1 CASSLRRGDNEQFF TGCGCCAGCAGCTTACGACGGGGGGACAATGAGCAGTTCTTC